A single sample gave rise to the 30 T cell receptor beta chains below, sequenced in a study of T cell changes during pregnancy in multiple sclerosis (dated by TCRdb to about 2019). The method behind the library was the immunoSEQ multiplex PCR assay. TCRdb carries this immuneACCESS record with in-frame sequences only. Its versions omit some clonotypes, under half of them owing to an unresolved V gene in the studies checked, with the rest unexplained. Within this sample are fewer than 35,000 clones, with around 89% of them counted one time only. Jointly, the top ten make up roughly 0.56% of the sample. Specimen: CD4+ T cells from peripheral blood mononuclear cells, collected in the third trimester of pregnancy. These receptor sequences come from a female donor in good health, enrolled as a control in a pregnancy study.

The chain couples TRBV5-1 to TRBJ2-7; 7 bases map to TRBD2. CDR3 length: 15 residues. Unmatched junction bases numbered 5, after V lost 0 bases and J lost 2 bases. The V gene's germline CDR1 is SGHRS and CDR2 YFSETQ. Here the CDR3 reads CASSLEARGTYEQYF. The CDR3 region has the DNA TGCGCCAGCAGCTTGGAGGCGCGGGGGACCTACGAGCAGTACTTC.

This clone showed up just once. This rearrangement joins TRBV9 to TRBJ1-6; D is unresolved. Deletions cut 4 bases from V and 7 bases from J, with 15 bases between. Germline-derived CDR1 and CDR2 are SGDLS and YYNGEE. The CDR3 spans 15 residues. CDR3 amino acids: CASSPAGRGNSPLHF. In DNA, the CDR3 is TGTGCCAGCAGCCCCGCGGGGAGAGGAAATTCACCCCTCCACTTT.

The rearrangement uses TRBV7-8 and TRBJ2-7; TRBD2 agrees at 15 bases. J lost 7 bases, V lost 2 bases, and 3 bases had no gene match. Germline V gene data show CDR1 as SGHVS and CDR2 as FQNEAQ. The length of the CDR3 is 15 residues. This CDR3 is CASSLLGLAGGEQYF. In DNA, the CDR3 is TGTGCCAGCAGCTTATTGGGACTAGCGGGAGGAGAGCAGTACTTC.

The rearrangement links TRBV21-1 to TRBJ2-7; the table's D gene call, TRBD1, was not cross checked with the DNA. TRBV21-1 is marked as a pseudogene. CDR3 length: 17 amino acids. The CDR3 DNA sequence: TGTGCCAGCAGCGCGGGACAGGAGATCATCGTTCTATACGAGCAGTACTTC. The encoded protein is CASSAGQEIIVLYEQYF.

The chain couples TRBV5-6 to TRBJ1-1; weak D call: TRBD1 (6 bases). Germline V gene sequence: CDR1 SGHDT, CDR2 YYEEEE. This CDR3 region has 17 residues. Trimming took off 4 bases at V and 3 bases at J, with 22 bases between the two ends. CDR3 sequence reads: CASSIRDTRWVHTEAFF. Here the CDR3 DNA reads TGTGCCAGCAGCATCCGGGACACCCGATGGGTACACACTGAAGCTTTCTTT. The full variable domain, rest sourced from reference TRBV5-6 and TRBJ1-1, is DAGVTQSPTHLIKTRGQQVTLRCSPKSGHDTVSWYQQALGQGPQFIFQYYEEEERQRGNFPDRFSGHQFPNYSSELNVNALLLGDSALYLCASSIRDTRWVHTEAFFGQGTRLTVV.

A word on this clone: Different DNA sequences within this sample yield the same CDR3. This chain uses TRBV27 with TRBJ1-1; D unresolved. V lost 0 bases to trimming and J lost 2 bases, with 7 bases between them. CDR3 length: 14 amino acids. Germline-derived CDR1 and CDR2 are MNHEY and SMNVEV (reference sequence). Here the CDR3 reads CASSLSGGNTEAFF. The CDR3 DNA reads as TGTGCCAGCAGTTTATCCGGCGGTAACACTGAAGCTTTCTTT.

The chain carries TRBV7-6 and TRBJ2-5, with D possibly being TRBD2 (6 bases). V lost 5 bases to trimming and J lost 2 bases, with 12 bases between them. The CDR3 sequence is 14 residues long. CDR1 is SGHVS, CDR2 FNYEAQ, per germline. The CDR3 sequence: CASSADYRQETQYF. CDR3 coding DNA: TGTGCCAGCAGCGCGGACTATCGTCAAGAGACCCAGTACTTC.

The genes are TRBV5-4 and TRBJ2-1, with TRBD2 matching over 9 bases. Germline assignment: CDR1 SGHNT and CDR2 YYREEE (reference sequence). The CDR3 extends over 16 amino acids. Trimming at V came to 9 bases and at J to 7 bases, leaving 17 bases not matched to a gene. CDR3 bases: TGTGCCACCACTGAGGGACGCGGGGGGGCATGGAATGAGCAGTTCTTC. It translates to CATTEGRGGAWNEQFF.

The sample holds one count of this clone. The V and J genes are TRBV11-2 and TRBJ1-1, with TRBD1 matching 9 bases. With V trimmed by 4 bases and J by 4 bases, 4 bases remained unmatched. The germline V gene encodes CDR1 SGHAT and CDR2 FQNNGV. The CDR3 is made up of 14 amino acids. Here the CDR3 DNA reads TGTGCCAGCAGCTCAGGGACAGGGCGCACTGAAGCTTTCTTT. Protein product: CASSSGTGRTEAFF.

CDR3 loop: CAWTRGRGASTDTQYF. The CDR3 DNA reads as TGTGCCTGGACTCGGGGCAGGGGAGCTAGCACAGATACGCAGTATTTT. V gene TRBV30 combines with J gene TRBJ2-3; D is perhaps TRBD1 (6 bases). The CDR3 is made up of 16 amino acids. CDR1 and CDR2 (germline): GTSNPN, SVGIG (reference sequence). V lost 4 bases and J lost 0, with 17 bases in between.

The chain joins TRBV19 to TRBJ1-1; TRBD1 matches 7 bases. The junction had 5 bases not matched to a gene; V was cut back by 5 bases and J by 5 bases. Per the germline V gene, CDR1 is LNHDA and CDR2 is SQIVND (reference sequence). This CDR3 is 13 amino acids long. CDR3 protein: CASSSAGGTEAFF. The DNA for the CDR3 is TGTGCCAGTAGTTCGGCAGGGGGGACTGAAGCTTTCTTT.

The V call is TRBV19, the J call TRBJ2-7; D unclear. The CDR3 is made up of 12 amino acids. V was pared by 5 bases and J by 2 bases, with 7 bases between. Germline CDR1 LNHDA, CDR2 SQIVND (reference sequence). The CDR3 DNA reads as TGTGCCAGTAGTTCTCCTACCTACGAGCAGTACTTC. Protein product: CASSSPTYEQYF.

The V and J genes are TRBV30 and TRBJ1-1, with TRBD1 identical over 8 bases. The germline CDR1 and CDR2 sequences are GTSNPN and SVGIG (reference sequence). The V and J ends lost 2 bases and 1 base, in that order; junction bases with no gene match: 3. The CDR3 consists of 14 residues. The CDR3 DNA reads TGTGCCTGGAGTTGGACAGGGCGGAACACTGAAGCTTTCTTT. Its protein is CAWSWTGRNTEAFF.

The chain carries TRBV19 and TRBJ2-7; D possibly corresponds to TRBD1 (6 bases). The CDR3 contains 13 residues. The V gene lost 5 bases and the J gene lost 2 bases, with 10 bases spanning the gap. Germline V gene sequence: CDR1 LNHDA, CDR2 SQIVND (reference sequence). DNA for the CDR3: TGTGCCAGTAGTCAACAGGGAGCCTACGAGCAGTACTTC. This codes for CASSQQGAYEQYF.

The chain has TRBV21-1 and TRBJ1-5; the table assigns TRBD1, which was not confirmed against the DNA. TRBV21-1 is deemed a pseudogene. The CDR3 loop spans 20 amino acids. CDR3 protein: CASSKKMRGREPYSNQPQHF. As DNA, the CDR3 is TGTGCCAGCAGCAAAAAAATGAGGGGGCGAGAACCCTATAGCAATCAGCCCCAGCATTTT.

The chain carries TRBV4-3 and TRBJ1-2; 7 nucleotides match TRBD1. The J segment lost 7 bases and the V segment lost 0 bases, leaving 8 bases of the junction unmatched. The CDR3 has 15 residues. Looked up from germline, CDR1 is LGHNA and CDR2 is YSLEER. Written as DNA, the CDR3 is TGCGCCAGCAGCCAAGACTTCCAGGGGGTGGGTGGCTACACCTTC. Translating gives CASSQDFQGVGGYTF.

This clone came up once. This rearrangement joins TRBV4-3 to TRBJ1-2, with 9 nucleotides matching TRBD1. Germline lookup yields CDR1 LGHNA and CDR2 YSLEER. CDR3 length equals 17 residues. V trimming: 0 bases; J trimming: 2 bases; junction bases outside the gene matches: 7. The CDR3 spells CASSQDSYGQGNYGYTF. The DNA for the CDR3 is TGCGCCAGCAGCCAAGATAGTTACGGACAGGGGAACTATGGCTACACCTTC.

The rearrangement links TRBV29-1 to TRBJ2-3, with 9 bases aligning to TRBD2. Trimming cost V 5 bases and J 3 bases; bases outside gene matches: 9. CDR1 SQVTM and CDR2 ANQGSEA come from the germline V gene. The CDR3 sequence is 15 residues long. For the CDR3, the DNA is TGCAGCGTTCCGTCGAGCGGGGGGTGGACAGATACGCAGTATTTT. Translating it yields CSVPSSGGWTDTQYF.

The chain combines TRBV5-1 with TRBJ1-2, with 9 bases fitting TRBD1. The V and J ends lost 4 bases and 8 bases, in that order; junction bases with no gene match: 6. The CDR3 has 13 amino acids. Germline CDR1 is SGHRS and CDR2 is YFSETQ. This chain's CDR3 is CASSQGQGGGYTF. CDR3 DNA sequence: TGCGCCAGCAGCCAGGGACAGGGAGGAGGCTACACCTTC.

The V and J genes are TRBV5-5 and TRBJ1-1; D may be TRBD1 (5 bases). The CDR3 totals 13 residues. CDR1 and CDR2 from the germline V gene are SGHKS and YYEKEE (reference sequence). The V end lost 2 bases, the J end lost 8 bases, and 13 bases lay between the germline ends. The CDR3 loop is CASSFTDDSEAFF. DNA of the CDR3: TGTGCCAGCAGCTTCACGGACGACAGCGAAGCTTTCTTT.

The CDR3 nucleotides read TGTGCCAGCAGTTACTCGCGAGGGCTTGGCACTGAAGCTTTCTTT. This sequence encodes CASSYSRGLGTEAFF. The chain has TRBV6-5 and TRBJ1-1; D gene uncertain. The CDR3 consists of 15 residues. Germline lookup yields CDR1 MNHEY and CDR2 SVGAGI. The ends were cut back, 0 bases at V and 4 bases at J, with 12 bases in the middle.

The V gene is TRBV7-9, the J gene TRBJ2-3, with unresolved D. Trimming took 5 bases from V and 6 from J, leaving 12 bases between them. The germline CDR1 and CDR2 sequences are SEHNR and FQNEAQ (reference sequence). CDR3 length equals 13 residues. The CDR3 bases are TGTGCCAGCAGCCCATTGGCAGCGGATACGCAGTATTTT. It specifies CASSPLAADTQYF.

This chain links TRBV7-2 with TRBJ2-3, with D possibly being TRBD1 (5 bases). V lost 1 base, J lost 3 bases, and 8 bases lay in between. This CDR3 has 14 residues. CDR1 SGHTA and CDR2 FQGNSA come from the germline V gene. This CDR3 is CASSLVGRTDTQYF. The DNA of the CDR3 is TGTGCCAGCAGCTTAGTGGGGCGTACAGATACGCAGTATTTT.

The V call is TRBV18, the J call TRBJ2-3; TRBD1 matches 9 bases. The CDR3 totals 19 residues. Germline CDR1 KGHSH, CDR2 LQKENI. V was clipped by 4 bases and J by 4 bases; unmatched bases: 18. In DNA, the CDR3 is TGTGCCAGCTCACACAGAAGCTTACCGGGACAGGGAATGCCAGATACGCAGTATTTT. It is translated as CASSHRSLPGQGMPDTQYF.

The chain combines TRBV6-1 with TRBJ1-2; D gene unclear. The CDR3 is made up of 13 amino acids. The V and J ends lost 7 bases and 0 bases respectively, with 9 bases between them. Germline CDR1 MNHNS, CDR2 SASEGT. CDR3 in DNA: TGTGCCAGCAACAAGGCGGCTAACTATGGCTACACCTTC. This sequence encodes CASNKAANYGYTF.

Only one count was recorded for this clone. The V call is TRBV4-1, the J call TRBJ1-1; 7 positions agree with TRBD1. The CDR3 is 16 amino acids. Germline V lookup: CDR1 MGHRA, CDR2 YSYEKL. J was trimmed by 0 bases and V by 0 bases; bases with no gene match: 4. The CDR3 protein is CASSQETTGLNTEAFF. In DNA form, the CDR3 reads TGCGCCAGCAGCCAAGAGACGACAGGGTTGAACACTGAAGCTTTCTTT.

The rearrangement uses TRBV11-3 and TRBJ2-1; 8 bases map to TRBD2. The CDR3 extends over 17 amino acids. V shed 0 bases and J 4 bases; nucleotides not matched to a gene: 8. Germline lookup yields CDR1 SGHNT and CDR2 YENEEA. CDR3 bases: TGTGCCAGCAGCTTAGATCTCCTCGGGGGGGGTTACAATGAGCAGTTCTTC. It encodes CASSLDLLGGGYNEQFF. Complete variable domain (other parts from reference TRBV11-3 and TRBJ2-1): EAGVVQSPRYKIIEKKQPVAFWCNPISGHNTLYWYLQNLGQGPELLIRYENEEAVDDSQLPKDRFSAERLKGVDSTLKIQPAELGDSAVYLCASSLDLLGGGYNEQFFGPGTRLTVL.

The chain employs TRBV7-6 and TRBJ2-2; a weak D match, TRBD2 (7 bases). The CDR3 loop spans 16 amino acids. Trimming took 5 bases from V and 1 from J, leaving 14 bases between them. The V gene's germline CDR1 is SGHVS and CDR2 FNYEAQ. The CDR3 DNA reads as TGTGCCAGCAGCCCGCGCGGGGGCGGGAACACCGGGGAGCTGTTTTTT. Encoded protein: CASSPRGGGNTGELFF.

The rearrangement joins TRBV27 to TRBJ1-1; TRBD1 is a possible D gene (6 bases). CDR1 and CDR2 from the germline V gene are MNHEY and SMNVEV (reference sequence). Trimming took 2 bases from V and 0 from J, leaving 10 bases between them. This CDR3 is 15 amino acids long. The chain's CDR3 is CASSLQGSMNTEAFF. In DNA form, the CDR3 reads TGTGCCAGCAGTTTACAGGGGTCCATGAACACTGAAGCTTTCTTT.

The CDR3 bases are TGTGCCTGGAGCCTTGCGTCCAATGGCTACACCTTC. Amino acids: CAWSLASNGYTF. V and J are TRBV30 and TRBJ1-2; D is undetermined. This CDR3 is 12 amino acids long. Germline assignment: CDR1 GTSNPN and CDR2 SVGIG (reference sequence). Trimming left V 3 bases short and J 6 bases short, with 11 bases between.